This T cell receptor (beta chain) stems from a study of blood T cell repertoires in COVID-19. Study information: From the United States, Italy and Spain came samples of acute and convalescent COVID-19. T cells, B-cell-depleted T cells, or PBMCs provided the cDNA or gDNA that served as material.

This clone was counted a few times. Profiled with immunoSEQ multiplex PCR; TCRdb holds only in-frame clones, not every one. The table has around 180,000 clones, 89% seen once. The study assigned cohorts using participant-reported clinical history. CDR3 length: 16 residues. V was clipped by 8 bases and J by 0 bases; unmatched bases: 7. Germline V gene sequence: CDR1 SNHLY, CDR2 FYNNEI. This TCR was sampled from a woman between 40 and 50 years old with acute COVID-19. The J gene is TRBJ2-3, the V gene TRBV2; TRBD2 aligns across 11 bases. What was sequenced was PBMCs or T cells enriched from blood (not recorded which). CDR3 sequence: CASRGTSGKSTDTQYF. CDR3 nucleotide sequence: TGTGCCAGCCGAGGGACTAGCGGCAAAAGCACAGATACGCAGTATTTT. Full variable domain (remainder filled in from reference TRBV2 and TRBJ2-3): EPEVTQTPSHQVTQMGQEVILRCVPISNHLYFYWYRQILGQKVEFLVSFYNNEISEKSEIFDDQFSVERPDGSNFTLKIRSTKLEDSAMYFCASRGTSGKSTDTQYFGPGTRLTVL.